This TCR beta chain stems from a study of CD8+CD57+ T cells in acquired aplastic anemia. Study overall: Around 3.5 ug was the average amount of DNA from sorted CD4+ and CD8+ cells.

Template material for TCR beta VDJ and CDR3 profiling consisted of genomic DNA. TCRdb re-derived calls from the reads in MiXCR, one entry per CDR3 protein. Of around 64,000 distinct CDR3 sequences listed, around 55% are singletons. This sequence was found in a human donor in good health, serving as a control. The sample was sorted CD4+, CD8+, or CD8+CD57+ T cells (not recorded which) from PBMCs.

This CDR3 reads CSASQGSQSSYEQYF. CDR3 DNA sequence: TGCAGTGCTAGTCAGGGGAGCCAGAGCTCCTACGAGCAGTACTTC. This chain uses TRBV20-1 with TRBJ2-7, with a tentative D call TRBD1 (6 bases). Germline loops: CDR1 DFQATT, CDR2 SNEGSKA (reference sequence). The CDR3 runs 15 residues. The germline V and J ends were trimmed by 3 bases and 0 bases, with 15 bases remaining between them.